This passage covers 12 T cell receptor beta chains from one sample sequenced in a study of T-cell reconstitution after alpha-beta-depleted transplantation in children. The library targeted TCRbeta and was prepared with unique molecular identifiers. TCRdb reanalysed the PCR reads using MiXCR and keeps one entry per CDR3 protein. The sample holds about 610,000 distinct CDR3 sequences, 10% seen once. The specimen was PBMCs from the stem cell graft donor, collected from the stem cell graft. All receptors come from a human donor who donated a stem cell graft to a child with acute myeloid leukemia.

This clonotype occurred a few times. The chain links TRBV12-5 to TRBJ2-1; 7 bases line up with TRBD2. The ends lost 1 base at V and 3 bases at J; junction bases unmatched: 3. This CDR3 has 15 residues. The V gene's germline CDR1 is LGHNT and CDR2 FRNRAP. CDR3 sequence (DNA): TGTGCTAGTGGTTTGGGAGCGGGAAACTACAATGAGCAGTTCTTC. Protein: CASGLGAGNYNEQFF.

This clonotype was recorded many times. This chain's CDR3 is CASSFSTSGRAFGELFF. The CDR3, as DNA: TGTGCCAGCAGTTTCTCGACTAGCGGGAGGGCCTTCGGGGAGCTGTTTTTT. This rearrangement joins TRBV6-5 to TRBJ2-2; 14 bases map to TRBD2. J lost 7 bases, V lost 4 bases, and 8 bases had no gene match. Germline-derived CDR1 and CDR2 are MNHEY and SVGAGI. The CDR3 has 17 residues.

This chain's CDR3 is CSVVVGLAVTEAFF. For the CDR3, the DNA is TGCAGCGTTGTGGTTGGCCTGGCGGTTACTGAAGCTTTCTTT. This chain links TRBV29-1 with TRBJ1-1; D is uncertain. This CDR3 contains 14 residues. Germline lookup yields CDR1 SQVTM and CDR2 ANQGSEA. V dropped 4 bases and J dropped 5 bases, with 17 bases sitting between them.

The genes are TRBV6-1 and TRBJ1-3; maybe TRBD1 (6 bases). CDR3 length equals 16 residues. The V gene lost 3 bases and the J gene lost 0 bases, with 12 bases spanning the gap. Germline V gene sequence: CDR1 MNHNS, CDR2 SASEGT. CDR3 amino acids: CASSDRGPSSGNTIYF. For the CDR3, the DNA is TGTGCCAGCAGTGACAGGGGCCCGAGCTCTGGAAACACCATATATTTT.

At least ten counts were recorded for this clonotype. The chain carries TRBV6-5 and TRBJ2-1; D unresolved. Germline-derived CDR1 and CDR2 are MNHEY and SVGAGI. The CDR3 sequence is 12 residues long. The V end lost 2 bases, the J end lost 8 bases, and 7 bases lay between the germline ends. CDR3 in amino acids: CASSYRADEQFF. The CDR3 DNA reads TGTGCCAGCAGTTACAGAGCAGATGAGCAGTTCTTC.

The sample holds a few counts of this clonotype. The rearrangement uses TRBV20-1 and TRBJ2-1; 7 nucleotides align to TRBD2. Trimming cost V 5 bases and J 6 bases; bases outside gene matches: 10. This CDR3 has 14 residues. The germline gives CDR1 DFQATT, CDR2 SNEGSKA (reference sequence). CDR3 region: CSAGGTKGINEQFF. CDR3 in DNA: TGCAGTGCTGGGGGGACTAAGGGCATCAATGAGCAGTTCTTC.

This clonotype occurred a few times. The V and J genes are TRBV28 and TRBJ2-1, with TRBD2 identical over 10 bases. Germline CDR1 is MDHEN and CDR2 is SYDVKM. The V segment lost 11 bases and the J segment 7 bases; nucleotides outside the gene matches: 11. CDR3 length equals 14 residues. CDR3 sequence reads: CAGSRASGRNEQFF. Written as DNA, the CDR3 is TGTGCCGGGTCCCGGGCTAGCGGGAGAAATGAGCAGTTCTTC.

The V gene is TRBV7-9, the J gene TRBJ1-2; D is possibly TRBD1 (5 bases). Deletions cut 3 bases from V and 7 bases from J, with 15 bases between. Germline CDR1 is SEHNR and CDR2 is FQNEAQ (reference sequence). This CDR3 is built from 14 residues. The DNA for the CDR3 is TGTGCCAGCAGCTTGGGGCAGGGTGTGTCTGGCTACACCTTC. Its protein product is CASSLGQGVSGYTF.

The chain has TRBV18 and TRBJ2-5; unclear D gene. Germline CDR1 reads KGHSH; CDR2 reads LQKENI. The CDR3 spans 14 residues. The V and J ends lost 1 base and 0 bases respectively, with 6 bases between them. DNA of the CDR3: TGTGCCAGCTCACCACGTCAAAACCAAGAGACCCAGTACTTC. Its protein product is CASSPRQNQETQYF. Using reference TRBV18 and TRBJ2-5 for the parts outside the CDR3, the full variable domain is NAGVMQNPRHLVRRRGQEARLRCSPMKGHSHVYWYRQLPEEGLKFMVYLQKENIIDESGMPKERFSAEFPKEGPSILRIQQVVRGDSAAYFCASSPRQNQETQYFGPGTRLLVL.

The CDR3 DNA sequence: TGTGCCATCAGCCTCGGAATAGCCTGCTGGCAGTACTTC. It yields the protein CAISLGIACWQYF. The rearrangement links TRBV10-3 to TRBJ2-7; D call uncertain. Germline V CDR1 and CDR2: ENHRY, SYGVKD. The V and J ends lost 6 bases and 9 bases respectively, with 18 bases between them. The CDR3 loop spans 13 amino acids.

This chain uses TRBV12-3 or TRBV12-4 with TRBJ2-3, with 9 bases lining up with TRBD2. There are 16 residues in the CDR3. The V segment lost 3 bases and the J segment 4 bases; nucleotides outside the gene matches: 8. In DNA form, the CDR3 reads TGTGCCAGCAGTTTTGTCGGGACTAGCATGCCAGATACGCAGTATTTT. The encoded protein is CASSFVGTSMPDTQYF.

This clonotype has more than one count but fewer than ten. The chain employs TRBV20-1 and TRBJ2-7, with 10 positions matching TRBD2. The CDR3 length is 16 residues. Germline CDR1 and CDR2: DFQATT and SNEGSKA (reference sequence). J was trimmed by 0 bases and V by 0 bases; bases with no gene match: 5. The CDR3 DNA reads as TGCAGTGCTAGAGATTACTCTAGCGGGAGCTCCTACGAGCAGTACTTC. Amino acids: CSARDYSSGSSYEQYF.